This T cell receptor (beta chain) was obtained from a study of technical replicates of blood from a few donors. V lost 5 bases to trimming and J lost 3 bases; unmatched junction nucleotides: 10. Looked up from germline, CDR1 is SNHLY and CDR2 is FYNNEI. This CDR3 spans 16 amino acids. Generated by immunoSEQ multiplex PCR, the TCRdb table keeps only in-frame clones and is missing some. The table includes under 90,000 clones, 90% to 95% detected once. The chain is built from TRBV2 and TRBJ2-1, with 7 bases matching TRBD1. Specimen: T cells isolated from PBMCs. This receptor was obtained from a human donor in good health. This CDR3 is CASSSLGGTDYNEQFF. The DNA of the CDR3 is TGTGCCAGCAGTTCATTAGGTGGGACAGACTACAATGAGCAGTTCTTC.